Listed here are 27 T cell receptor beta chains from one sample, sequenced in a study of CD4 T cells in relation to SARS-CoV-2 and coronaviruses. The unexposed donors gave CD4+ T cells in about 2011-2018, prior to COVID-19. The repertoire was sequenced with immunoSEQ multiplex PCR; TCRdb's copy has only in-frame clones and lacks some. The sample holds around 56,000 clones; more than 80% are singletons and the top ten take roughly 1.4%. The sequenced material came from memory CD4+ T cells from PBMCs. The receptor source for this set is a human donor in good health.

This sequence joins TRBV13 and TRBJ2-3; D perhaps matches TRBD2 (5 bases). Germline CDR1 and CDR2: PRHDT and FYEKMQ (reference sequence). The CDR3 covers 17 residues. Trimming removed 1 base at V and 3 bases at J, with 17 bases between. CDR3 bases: TGTGCCAGCAGCTTAGCCCAGCGGAGACCAGGAACAGATACGCAGTATTTT. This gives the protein CASSLAQRRPGTDTQYF.

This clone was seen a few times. CDR3 protein: CASSLLPSETQYF. CDR3 DNA: TGTGCCAGCAGCCTACTACCGTCAGAGACCCAGTACTTC. The rearrangement joins TRBV5-4 to TRBJ2-5; D gene ambiguous. V lost 4 bases and J lost 4, with 11 bases in between. Germline V CDR1 and CDR2: SGHNT, YYREEE (reference sequence). This CDR3 has 13 residues.

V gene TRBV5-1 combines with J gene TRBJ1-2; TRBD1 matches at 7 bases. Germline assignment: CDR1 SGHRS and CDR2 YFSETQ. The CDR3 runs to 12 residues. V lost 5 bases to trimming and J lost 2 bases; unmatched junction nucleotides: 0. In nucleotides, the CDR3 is TGCGCCAGCAGGACAGGGAACTATGGCTACACCTTC. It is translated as CASRTGNYGYTF.

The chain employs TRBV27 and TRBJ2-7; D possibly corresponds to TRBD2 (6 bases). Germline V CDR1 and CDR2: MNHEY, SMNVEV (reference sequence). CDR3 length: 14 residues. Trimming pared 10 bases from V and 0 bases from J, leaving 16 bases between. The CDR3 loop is CAIQSAGSSYEQYF. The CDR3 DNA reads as TGTGCCATCCAAAGCGCGGGGAGCTCCTACGAGCAGTACTTC.

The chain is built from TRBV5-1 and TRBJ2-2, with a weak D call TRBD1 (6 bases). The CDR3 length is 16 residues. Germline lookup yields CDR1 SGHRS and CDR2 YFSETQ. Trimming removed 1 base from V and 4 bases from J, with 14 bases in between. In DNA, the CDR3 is TGCGCCAGCAGCTTGAAATCAACAGGGAGCACCGGGGAGCTGTTTTTT. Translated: CASSLKSTGSTGELFF.

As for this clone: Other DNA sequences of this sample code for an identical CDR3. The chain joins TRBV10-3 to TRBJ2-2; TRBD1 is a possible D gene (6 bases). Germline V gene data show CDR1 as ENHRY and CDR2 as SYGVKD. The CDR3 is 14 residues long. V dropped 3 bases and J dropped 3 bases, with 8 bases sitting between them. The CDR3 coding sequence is TGTGCCATCAGTGACGCAGGGGACACCGGGGAGCTGTTTTTT. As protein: CAISDAGDTGELFF.

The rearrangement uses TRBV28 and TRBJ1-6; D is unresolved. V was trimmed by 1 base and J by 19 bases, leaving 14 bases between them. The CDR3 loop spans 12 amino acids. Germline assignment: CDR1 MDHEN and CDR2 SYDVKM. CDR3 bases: TGTGCCAGCAGTTTATCCGGAAAACCGGAACACTTT. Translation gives CASSLSGKPEHF.

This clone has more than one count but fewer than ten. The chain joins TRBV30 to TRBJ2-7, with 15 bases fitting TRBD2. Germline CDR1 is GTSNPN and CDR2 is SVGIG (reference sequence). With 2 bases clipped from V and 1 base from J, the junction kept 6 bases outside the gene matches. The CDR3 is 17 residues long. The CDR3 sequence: CAWSLGLAGGRSYEQYF. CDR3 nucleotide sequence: TGTGCCTGGAGTTTGGGACTAGCGGGAGGAAGGTCCTACGAGCAGTACTTC.

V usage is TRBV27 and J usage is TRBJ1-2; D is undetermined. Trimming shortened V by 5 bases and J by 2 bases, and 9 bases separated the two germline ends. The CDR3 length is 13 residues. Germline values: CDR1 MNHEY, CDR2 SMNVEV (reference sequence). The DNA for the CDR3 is TGTGCCAGCAGTCCCCAGGAGAACTATGGCTACACCTTC. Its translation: CASSPQENYGYTF.

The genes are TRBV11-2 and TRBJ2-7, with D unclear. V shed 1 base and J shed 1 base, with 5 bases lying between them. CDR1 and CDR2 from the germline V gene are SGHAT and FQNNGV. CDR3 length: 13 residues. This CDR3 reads CASSLAWSYEQYF. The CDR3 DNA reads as TGTGCCAGCAGCTTAGCGTGGTCCTACGAGCAGTACTTC.

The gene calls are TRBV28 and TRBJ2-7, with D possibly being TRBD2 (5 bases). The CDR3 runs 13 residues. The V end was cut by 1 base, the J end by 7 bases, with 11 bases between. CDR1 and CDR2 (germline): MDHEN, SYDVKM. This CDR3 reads CASSLYPGWEQYF. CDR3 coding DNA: TGTGCCAGCAGTTTATATCCGGGGTGGGAGCAGTACTTC. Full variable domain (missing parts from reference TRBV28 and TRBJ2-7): DVKVTQSSRYLVKRTGEKVFLECVQDMDHENMFWYRQDPGLGLRLIYFSYDVKMKEKGDIPEGYSVSREKKERFSLILESASTNQTSMYLCASSLYPGWEQYFGPGTRLTVT.

CDR3 region: CASSKGAVPGLTYEQYF. CDR3 nucleotide sequence: TGTGCCAGTAGTAAGGGGGCTGTACCGGGGCTGACTTACGAGCAGTACTTC. V and J are TRBV19 and TRBJ2-7; 7 bases match TRBD1. This CDR3 spans 17 amino acids. In germline, CDR1 is LNHDA, CDR2 SQIVND (reference sequence). The ends lost 4 bases at V and 4 bases at J; junction bases unmatched: 16.

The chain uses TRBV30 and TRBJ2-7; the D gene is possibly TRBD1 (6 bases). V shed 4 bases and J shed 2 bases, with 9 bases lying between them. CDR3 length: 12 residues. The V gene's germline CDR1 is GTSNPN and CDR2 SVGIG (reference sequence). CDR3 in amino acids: CAWKGGTYEQYF. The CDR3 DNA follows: TGTGCCTGGAAAGGGGGAACCTACGAGCAGTACTTC.

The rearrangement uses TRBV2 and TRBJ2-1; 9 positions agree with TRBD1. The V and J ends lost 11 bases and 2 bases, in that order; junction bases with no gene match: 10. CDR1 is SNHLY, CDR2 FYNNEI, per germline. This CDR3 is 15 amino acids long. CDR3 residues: CAAPRDRDPYNEQFF. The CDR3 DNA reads TGTGCCGCCCCGAGGGACAGGGATCCCTACAATGAGCAGTTCTTC. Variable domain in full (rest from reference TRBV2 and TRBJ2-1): EPEVTQTPSHQVTQMGQEVILRCVPISNHLYFYWYRQILGQKVEFLVSFYNNEISEKSEIFDDQFSVERPDGSNFTLKIRSTKLEDSAMYFCAAPRDRDPYNEQFFGPGTRLTVL.

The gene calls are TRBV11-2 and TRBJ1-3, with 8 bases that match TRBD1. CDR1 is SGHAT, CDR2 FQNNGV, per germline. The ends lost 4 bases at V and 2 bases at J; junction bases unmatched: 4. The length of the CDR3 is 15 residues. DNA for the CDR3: TGTGCCAGCAGCTCTGACAGGGGTCCTGGAAACACCATATATTTT. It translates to CASSSDRGPGNTIYF.

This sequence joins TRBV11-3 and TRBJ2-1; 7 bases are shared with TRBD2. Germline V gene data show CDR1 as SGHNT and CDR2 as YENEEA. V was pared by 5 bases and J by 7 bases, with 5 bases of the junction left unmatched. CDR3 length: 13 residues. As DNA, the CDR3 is TGTGCCAGCAGCCGGCGGGAGATGAATGAGCAGTTCTTC. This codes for CASSRREMNEQFF.

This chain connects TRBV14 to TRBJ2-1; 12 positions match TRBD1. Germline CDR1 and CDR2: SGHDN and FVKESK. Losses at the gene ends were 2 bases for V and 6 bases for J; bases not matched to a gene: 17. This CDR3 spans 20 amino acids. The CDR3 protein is CASSQSAQKGGQGAPNEQFF. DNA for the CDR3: TGTGCCAGCAGCCAATCCGCGCAAAAAGGGGGACAGGGGGCCCCCAATGAGCAGTTCTTC.

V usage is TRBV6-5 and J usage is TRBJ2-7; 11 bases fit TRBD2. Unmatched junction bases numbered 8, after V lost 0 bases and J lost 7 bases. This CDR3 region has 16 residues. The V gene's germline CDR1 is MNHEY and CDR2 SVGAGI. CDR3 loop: CASSYSGTSGIWEQYF. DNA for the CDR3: TGTGCCAGCAGTTACTCTGGGACTAGCGGTATTTGGGAGCAGTACTTC.

CDR3 sequence (DNA): TGTGCCAGCAGCCCCGGACAGGGGAGAACTGAAGCTTTCTTT. Residues: CASSPGQGRTEAFF. V usage is TRBV3-1 (or the pseudogene TRBV3-2) and J usage is TRBJ1-1; 9 positions agree with TRBD1. The V gene end was trimmed by 4 bases and the J gene end by 5 bases; junction bases not matched to a gene: 5. Germline CDR1 is LGHDT and CDR2 is YNNKEL (reference sequence). This CDR3 region has 14 residues.

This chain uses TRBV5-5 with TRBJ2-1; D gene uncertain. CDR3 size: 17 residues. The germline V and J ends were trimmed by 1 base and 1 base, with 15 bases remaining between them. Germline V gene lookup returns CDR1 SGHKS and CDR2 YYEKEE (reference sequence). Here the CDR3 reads CASSLIPLQGSYNEQFF. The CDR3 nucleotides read TGTGCCAGCAGCTTGATCCCCTTGCAAGGGTCCTACAATGAGCAGTTCTTC.

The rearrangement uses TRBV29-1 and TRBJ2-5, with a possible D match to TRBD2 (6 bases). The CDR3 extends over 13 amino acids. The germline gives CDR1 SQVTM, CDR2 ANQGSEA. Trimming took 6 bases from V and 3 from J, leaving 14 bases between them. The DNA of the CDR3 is TGCAGCGTGGGCCTTAGCGGCAAAGAGACCCAGTACTTC. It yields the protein CSVGLSGKETQYF.

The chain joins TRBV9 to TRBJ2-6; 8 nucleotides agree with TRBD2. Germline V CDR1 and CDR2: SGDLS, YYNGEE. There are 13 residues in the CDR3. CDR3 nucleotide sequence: TGTGCTGCGGGGGGACCTGGGGCCAACGTCCTGACTTTC. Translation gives CAAGGPGANVLTF.

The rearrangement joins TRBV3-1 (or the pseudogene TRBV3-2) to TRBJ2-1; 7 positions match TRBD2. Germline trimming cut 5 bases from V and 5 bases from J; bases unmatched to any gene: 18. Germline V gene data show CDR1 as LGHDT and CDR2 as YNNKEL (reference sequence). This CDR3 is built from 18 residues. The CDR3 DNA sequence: TGTGCCAGCAGCTTTCGACTAGCATCGGTCAAGTTCGACAATGAGCAGTTCTTC. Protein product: CASSFRLASVKFDNEQFF.

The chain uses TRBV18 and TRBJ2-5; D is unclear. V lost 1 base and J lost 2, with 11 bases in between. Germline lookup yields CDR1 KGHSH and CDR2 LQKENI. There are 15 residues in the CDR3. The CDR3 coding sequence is TGTGCCAGCTCACCACGGCACTCGGAGCAAGAGACCCAGTACTTC. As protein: CASSPRHSEQETQYF.

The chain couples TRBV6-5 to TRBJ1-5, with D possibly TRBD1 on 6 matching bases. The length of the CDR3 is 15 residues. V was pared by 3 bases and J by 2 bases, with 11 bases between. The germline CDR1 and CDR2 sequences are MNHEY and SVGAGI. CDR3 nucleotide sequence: TGTGCCAGCAGTTATAGGGGGGAAGGCAATCAGCCCCAGCATTTT. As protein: CASSYRGEGNQPQHF.

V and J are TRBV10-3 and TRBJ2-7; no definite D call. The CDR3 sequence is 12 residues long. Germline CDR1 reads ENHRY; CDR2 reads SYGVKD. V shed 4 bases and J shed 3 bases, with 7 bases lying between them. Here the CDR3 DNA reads TGTGCCATCAGTGCGAACAGCTACGAGCAGTACTTC. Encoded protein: CAISANSYEQYF.

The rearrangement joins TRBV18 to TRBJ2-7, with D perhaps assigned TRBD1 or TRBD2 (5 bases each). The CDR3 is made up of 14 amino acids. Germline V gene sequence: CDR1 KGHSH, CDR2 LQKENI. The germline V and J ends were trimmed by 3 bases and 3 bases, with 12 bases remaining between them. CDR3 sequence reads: CASSPGTRFYEQYF. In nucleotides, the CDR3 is TGTGCCAGCTCACCCGGGACCAGGTTCTACGAGCAGTACTTC.